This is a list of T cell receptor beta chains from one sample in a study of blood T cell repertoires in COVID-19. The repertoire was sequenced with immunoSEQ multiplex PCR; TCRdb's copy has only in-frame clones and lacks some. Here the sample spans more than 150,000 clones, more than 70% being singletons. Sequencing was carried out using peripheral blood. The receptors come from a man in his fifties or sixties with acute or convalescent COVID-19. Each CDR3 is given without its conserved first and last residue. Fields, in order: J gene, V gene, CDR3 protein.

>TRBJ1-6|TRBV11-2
ASSLMAADNNSPLH
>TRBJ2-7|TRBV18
ASSPQGGTSSYEQY
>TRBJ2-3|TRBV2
ASTVGLPGVDTQY
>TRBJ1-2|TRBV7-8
ASSNGRQNYGYT
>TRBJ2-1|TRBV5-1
ASSPGTGGGEQF
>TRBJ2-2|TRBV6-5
ATGTSGGYGELF
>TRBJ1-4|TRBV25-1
ASSADRGHNEKLF
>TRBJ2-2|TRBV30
AWSYSGELF
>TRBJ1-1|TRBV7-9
ASSFRAGEIMNTEAF
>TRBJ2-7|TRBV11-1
ASSSRTPGGSYEQY
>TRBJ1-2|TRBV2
ASSWDRGGLGYT
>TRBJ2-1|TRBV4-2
ASSQDLASGASYNEQF
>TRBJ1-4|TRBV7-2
ASSSGLAEKLF
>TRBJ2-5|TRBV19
ASSTRTVSETQY
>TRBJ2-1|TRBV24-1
ATSDPWEGQGRNEQF
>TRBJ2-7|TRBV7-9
ASSLLLETNEQY
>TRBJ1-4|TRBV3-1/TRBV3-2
ASSLMEGFNEKLF
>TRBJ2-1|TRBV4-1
ASSQDPGGPNEQF
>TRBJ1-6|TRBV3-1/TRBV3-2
ASSLEDRASYNSPLH
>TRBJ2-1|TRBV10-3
AVGLAALSYNEQF
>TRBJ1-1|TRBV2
ASRADRDREAF
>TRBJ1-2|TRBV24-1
ATSEAVIYGYT
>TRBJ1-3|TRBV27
ASSRDGRGNTIY
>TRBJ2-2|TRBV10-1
ASSRDSANTGELF
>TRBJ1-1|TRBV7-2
ASSRTGDQYTEAF
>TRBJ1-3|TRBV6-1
ASSEPPRMGAGNTIY
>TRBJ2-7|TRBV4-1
ASSQENAGSFTYEQY
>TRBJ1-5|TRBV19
ASSGDRNQPQH
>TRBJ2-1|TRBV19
ASTPRYSSSYNEQF
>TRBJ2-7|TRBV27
ASRLQGSYEQY
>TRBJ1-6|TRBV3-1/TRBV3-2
ASSQDPTRALH
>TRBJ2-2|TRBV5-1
ASSLQPGQGAGELF